This T cell receptor (beta chain) stems from a study of shared clonotypes between healthy human individuals. Naivety among CD8 cells was defined by CD45RO negativity and positive CCR7 selection, thereby excluding terminally differentiated effector memory CD45RA+ cells. Germline-derived CDR1 and CDR2 are MNHNS and SASEGT. The CDR3 has 13 amino acids. V lost 4 bases to trimming and J lost 4 bases, with 8 bases between them. The assay was immunoSEQ multiplex PCR, and TCRdb's table has in-frame clones only and misses some. Of around 2,000,000 clones listed, less than 95% are singletons. This TCR came from a young man in good health. Sequencing used naive CD8+ T cells sorted from blood. V gene TRBV6-1 combines with J gene TRBJ1-5; D is possibly TRBD1 (5 bases). DNA for the CDR3: TGTGCCAGCAGTGGACAGCTTAATCAGCCCCAGCATTTT. It translates to CASSGQLNQPQHF.